Listed below are T cell receptor beta chains from one sample, sequenced in a study of T cell changes during pregnancy in multiple sclerosis. Repertoires were generated with immunoSEQ multiplex PCR, while TCRdb's copy carries only in-frame clones and drops some. Altogether 85,000 to 90,000 clones are present, 85% to 95% being singletons, with the ten largest covering around 1.8%. The sequences come from peripheral blood, collected after pregnancy. The origin of the receptors is a female donor in good health, enrolled as a control in a pregnancy study. Each CDR3 is given with its conserved first and last residue. A D gene is named only where the DNA matches it firmly. Not every row has a clone size; where given, it reads once, few, many or a size class.

-,TRBJ1-4,TRBV27,once,CASSLLGRGNEKLFF,TGTGCCAGCAGTTTATTGGGGAGGGGGAATGAAAAACTGTTTTTT
TRBD1,TRBJ2-3,TRBV2,-,CASSRQGFTDTQYF,TGTGCCAGCAGTAGACAGGGGTTCACAGATACGCAGTATTTT
-,TRBJ1-4,TRBV28,-,CASSTLWARVSEKLFF,TGTGCCAGCAGTACCCTGTGGGCCAGAGTAAGTGAAAAACTGTTTTTT
-,TRBJ2-7,TRBV6-7,-,CASSLIEPGAKTYEQYF,TGTGCCAGCAGTTTGATCGAACCAGGGGCTAAGACCTACGAGCAGTACTTC
TRBD1,TRBJ2-7,TRBV5-5,-,CASSYNQGAPSSYEQYF,TGTGCCAGCAGCTATAACCAGGGGGCCCCAAGCTCCTACGAGCAGTACTTC
TRBD1,TRBJ2-7,TRBV19,once,CASSTPGQGSYEQYF,TGTGCCAGTAGTACACCGGGACAGGGCTCCTACGAGCAGTACTTC
TRBD1,TRBJ2-7,TRBV23-1,-,CASSRGGGTGPYEQYF,TGCGCCAGCAGTCGTGGCGGCGGGACAGGACCTTACGAGCAGTACTTC
TRBD2,TRBJ2-1,TRBV29-1,-,CSVLRGGAGVGEQFF,TGCAGCGTTCTCCGTGGGGGTGCGGGAGTGGGTGAGCAGTTCTTC
TRBD1,TRBJ1-3,TRBV6-1,once,CASSRQGSGNTIYF,TGTGCCAGCAGTAGACAGGGATCTGGAAACACCATATATTTT
TRBD1,TRBJ2-1,TRBV27,-,CASSFSGTGPYNEQFF,TGTGCCAGCAGTTTCTCCGGGACAGGGCCGTACAATGAGCAGTTCTTC
-,TRBJ1-2,TRBV7-9,-,CASTAGEGDYGYTF,TGTGCCAGCACAGCTGGGGAAGGGGACTATGGCTACACCTTC
-,TRBJ1-1,TRBV4-1,-,CASSRLQGMGTEAFF,TGCGCCAGCAGCCGCCTCCAGGGCATGGGCACTGAAGCTTTCTTT
-,TRBJ2-7,TRBV28,-,CASSLIRAGSYEQYF,TGTGCCAGCAGTTTAATTAGAGCAGGCTCCTACGAGCAGTACTTC
-,TRBJ2-7,TRBV18,-,CASSPPGRGASYEQYF,TGTGCCAGCTCACCTCCAGGGAGGGGGGCATCCTACGAGCAGTACTTC
-,TRBJ1-5,TRBV28,-,CASSGGRGGKKPQHF,TGTGCCAGCAGCGGAGGAAGAGGGGGAAAAAAGCCCCAGCATTTT
TRBD1,TRBJ2-5,TRBV29-1,-,CSVEPGTGGGETQYF,TGCAGCGTTGAACCCGGGACAGGGGGAGGAGAGACCCAGTACTTC
-,TRBJ2-3,TRBV7-8,-,CASSLESGQWATDTQYF,TGTGCCAGCAGCCTAGAGAGCGGCCAGTGGGCCACAGATACGCAGTATTTT
-,TRBJ2-1,TRBV5-1,-,CASSLEAEQFF,TGCGCCAGCAGCTTGGAAGCTGAGCAGTTCTTC
TRBD1,TRBJ2-7,TRBV28,-,CASSSYQGARYEQYF,TGTGCCAGCAGTTCCTATCAGGGGGCGCGATACGAGCAGTACTTC
-,TRBJ2-1,TRBV27,-,CASSLISGGEQFF,TGTGCCAGCAGTCTAATATCAGGTGGTGAGCAGTTCTTC
-,TRBJ1-1,TRBV7-9,once,CASSLERNTEAFF,TGTGCCAGCAGCTTAGAGCGAAACACTGAAGCTTTCTTT
-,TRBJ1-4,TRBV28,-,CASSPGAFLFF,TGTGCCAGCAGTCCAGGGGCCTTTCTGTTTTTT
-,TRBJ2-7,TRBV28,once,CASTLGSYEQYF,TGTGCCAGCACCCTAGGAAGCTACGAGCAGTACTTC
TRBD1,TRBJ2-7,TRBV7-2,-,CASSLRQGEYEQYF,TGTGCCAGCAGCCTTCGACAGGGGGAGTACGAGCAGTACTTC
-,TRBJ2-7,TRBV7-2,-,CASSLGGGLPYEQYF,TGTGCCAGCAGCTTAGGAGGCGGACTTCCCTACGAGCAGTACTTC
-,TRBJ1-2,TRBV11-2,many,CASSLGQGQYGYTF,TGTGCCAGCAGCTTAGGGCAGGGGCAATATGGCTACACCTTC
-,TRBJ2-2,TRBV28,-,CASSLEDGELFF,TGTGCCAGCAGTTTAGAGGACGGGGAGCTGTTTTTT
-,TRBJ2-7,TRBV18,-,CASSPVPGELQYF,TGTGCCAGCTCACCGGTTCCAGGGGAGCTCCAGTACTTC
-,TRBJ2-5,TRBV19,-,CASSIDTEETQYF,TGTGCCAGTAGTATTGACACAGAAGAGACCCAGTACTTC
-,TRBJ2-1,TRBV5-1,-,CASSLGQGGNEQFF,TGCGCCAGCAGCTTGGGGCAGGGCGGCAATGAGCAGTTCTTC
TRBD1,TRBJ1-2,TRBV11-2,-,CASSSSGTGVGYTF,TGTGCCAGCAGCTCGTCCGGGACAGGGGTTGGCTACACCTTC
TRBD2,TRBJ2-5,TRBV7-9,-,CASSADGGGVETQYF,TGTGCCAGCAGCGCCGACGGCGGGGGAGTCGAGACCCAGTACTTC
-,TRBJ2-7,TRBV28,few,CASSLSGYEQYF,TGTGCCAGCAGTTTGTCAGGTTACGAGCAGTACTTC
-,TRBJ1-3,TRBV4-2,-,CASSQKPLQRSSGNTIYF,TGTGCCAGCAGCCAAAAACCCTTACAGCGGAGCTCTGGAAACACCATATATTTT
-,TRBJ1-1,TRBV2,-,CASSDREGGTEAFF,TGTGCCAGCAGTGACAGGGAGGGTGGCACTGAAGCTTTCTTT
-,TRBJ2-5,TRBV5-4,-,CASSLAPGQETQYF,TGTGCCAGCAGCTTAGCTCCGGGGCAAGAGACCCAGTACTTC
-,TRBJ2-1,TRBV7-2,-,CASRKEHLADEQFF,TGTGCCAGCAGGAAAGAACACCTAGCCGATGAGCAGTTCTTC
-,TRBJ2-7,TRBV5-5,-,CASSLSVQTYEQYF,TGTGCCAGCAGCTTAAGTGTACAGACCTACGAGCAGTACTTC
TRBD1,TRBJ2-3,TRBV27,-,CASRSGGLDTQYF,TGTGCCAGCAGATCAGGGGGTTTGGATACGCAGTATTTT
TRBD1,TRBJ1-3,TRBV28,-,CASSLPDREGNTIYF,TGTGCCAGCAGTTTGCCCGACAGGGAAGGAAACACCATATATTTT
-,TRBJ2-2,TRBV7-9,-,CASSSSGIYTGELFF,TGTGCCAGCAGCTCCTCAGGGATATACACCGGGGAGCTGTTTTTT
TRBD2,TRBJ2-7,TRBV10-2,-,CACSVERGAPWTYEQYF,TGCGCCTGCTCCGTCGAGCGGGGAGCTCCTTGGACCTACGAGCAGTACTTC
-,TRBJ2-1,TRBV28,-,CASWGGYNEQFF,TGTGCCAGCTGGGGCGGATACAATGAGCAGTTCTTC
TRBD2,TRBJ2-7,TRBV29-1,-,CSVTSVTYEQYF,TGCAGCGTCACTAGCGTAACCTACGAGCAGTACTTC
TRBD1,TRBJ1-2,TRBV27,once,CASRTGGSGYTF,TGTGCCAGCAGAACAGGGGGCAGTGGCTACACCTTC
TRBD1,TRBJ2-2,TRBV2,-,CASSLQGTKNTGELFF,TGTGCCAGCAGTTTACAGGGGACAAAGAACACCGGGGAGCTGTTTTTT
-,TRBJ2-3,TRBV9,-,CASSVGGADTQYF,TGTGCCAGCAGCGTAGGCGGGGCAGATACGCAGTATTTT
TRBD1,TRBJ2-7,TRBV4-2,-,CASSQEQDRGSYEQYF,TGTGCCAGCAGCCAAGAACAGGACAGGGGGTCCTACGAGCAGTACTTC
TRBD1,TRBJ2-7,TRBV2,once,CASSDPGQGAPYEQYF,TGTGCCAGCAGTGACCCGGGACAGGGGGCTCCCTACGAGCAGTACTTC
TRBD2,TRBJ2-1,TRBV5-4,once,CASSSTSGSSDEQFF,TGTGCCAGCAGCTCGACTAGCGGGAGTTCGGATGAGCAGTTCTTC